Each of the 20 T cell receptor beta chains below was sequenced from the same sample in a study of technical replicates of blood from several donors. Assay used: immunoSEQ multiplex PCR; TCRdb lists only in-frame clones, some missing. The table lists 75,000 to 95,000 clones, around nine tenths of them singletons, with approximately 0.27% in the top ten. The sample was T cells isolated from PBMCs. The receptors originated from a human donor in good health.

CDR3 DNA: TGTGCCTGGAGTCAGGCCAGTGTGTTCTATGGCTACACCTTC. Translated, it gives CAWSQASVFYGYTF. V and J are TRBV30 and TRBJ1-2; D is unclear. In germline, CDR1 is GTSNPN, CDR2 SVGIG (reference sequence). This CDR3 is built from 14 residues. Trimming left V 2 bases short and J 4 bases short, with 14 bases between. Full variable domain (rest looked up from reference TRBV30 and TRBJ1-2): SQTIHQWPATLVQPVGSPLSLECTVEGTSNPNLYWYRQAAGRGLQLLFYSVGIGQISSEVPQNLSASRPQDRQFILSSKKLLLSDSGFYLCAWSQASVFYGYTFGSGTRLTVV.

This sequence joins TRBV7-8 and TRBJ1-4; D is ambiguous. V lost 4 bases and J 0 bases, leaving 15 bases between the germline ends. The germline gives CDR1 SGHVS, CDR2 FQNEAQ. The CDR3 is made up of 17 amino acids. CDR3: CASSSPLSAATNEKLFF. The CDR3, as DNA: TGTGCCAGCAGCTCCCCATTGAGTGCCGCAACTAATGAAAAACTGTTTTTT. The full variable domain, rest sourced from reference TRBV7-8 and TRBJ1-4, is GAGVSQSPRYKVAKRGQDVALRCDPISGHVSLFWYQQALGQGPEFLTYFQNEAQLDKSGLPSDRFFAERPEGSVSTLKIQRTQQEDSAVYLCASSSPLSAATNEKLFFGSGTQLSVL.

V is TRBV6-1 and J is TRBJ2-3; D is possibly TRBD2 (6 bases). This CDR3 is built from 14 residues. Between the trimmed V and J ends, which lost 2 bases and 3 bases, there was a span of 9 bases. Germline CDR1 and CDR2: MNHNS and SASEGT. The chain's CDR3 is CASSESRGTDTQYF. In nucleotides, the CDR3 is TGTGCCAGCAGTGAATCACGGGGGACAGATACGCAGTATTTT.

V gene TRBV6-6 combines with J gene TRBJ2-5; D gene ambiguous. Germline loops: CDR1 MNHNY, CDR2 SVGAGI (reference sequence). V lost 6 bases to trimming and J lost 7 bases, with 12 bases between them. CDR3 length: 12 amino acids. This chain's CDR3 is CASRLETGTQYF. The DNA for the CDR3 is TGTGCCAGCAGACTCGAAACTGGGACCCAGTACTTC.

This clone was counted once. This CDR3 reads CASSPRISPGSYSYEQYF. CDR3 nucleotide sequence: TGTGCCAGCAGTCCACGCATAAGTCCGGGGTCCTACTCCTACGAGCAGTACTTC. This chain links TRBV27 with TRBJ2-7, with a weak D call TRBD2 (5 bases). Per germline, CDR1 MNHEY and CDR2 SMNVEV (reference sequence). V lost 5 bases, J lost 0 bases, and 23 bases lay in between. The CDR3 has 18 residues.

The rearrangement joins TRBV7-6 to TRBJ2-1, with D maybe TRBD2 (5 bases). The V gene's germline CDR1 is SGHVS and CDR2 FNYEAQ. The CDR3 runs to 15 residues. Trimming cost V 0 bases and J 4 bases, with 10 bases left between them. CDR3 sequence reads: CASSLAGELYNEQFF. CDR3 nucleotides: TGTGCCAGCAGCTTAGCCGGGGAATTGTACAATGAGCAGTTCTTC.

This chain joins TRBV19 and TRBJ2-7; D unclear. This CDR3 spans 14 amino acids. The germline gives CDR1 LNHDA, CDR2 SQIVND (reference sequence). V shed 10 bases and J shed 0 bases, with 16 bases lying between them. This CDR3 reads CATRRDSGSYEQYF. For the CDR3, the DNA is TGTGCCACGCGTCGAGATTCAGGCTCCTACGAGCAGTACTTC. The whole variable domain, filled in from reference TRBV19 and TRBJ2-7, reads DGGITQSPKYLFRKEGQNVTLSCEQNLNHDAMYWYRQDPGQGLRLIYYSQIVNDFQKGDIAEGYSVSREKKESFPLTVTSAQKNPTAFYLCATRRDSGSYEQYFGPGTRLTVT.

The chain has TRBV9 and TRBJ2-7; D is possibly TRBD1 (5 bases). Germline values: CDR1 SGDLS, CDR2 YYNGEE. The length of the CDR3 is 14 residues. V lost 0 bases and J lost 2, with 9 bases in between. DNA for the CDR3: TGTGCCAGCAGCGTAGTAGCAGGGACCTACGAGCAGTACTTC. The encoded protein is CASSVVAGTYEQYF.

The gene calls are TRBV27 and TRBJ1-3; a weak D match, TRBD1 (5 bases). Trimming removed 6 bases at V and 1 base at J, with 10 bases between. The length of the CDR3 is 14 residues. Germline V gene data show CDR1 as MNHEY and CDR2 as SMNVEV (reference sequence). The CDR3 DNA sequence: TGTGCCAGCAGACCTCCAGGGTCTGGAAACACCATATATTTT. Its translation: CASRPPGSGNTIYF.

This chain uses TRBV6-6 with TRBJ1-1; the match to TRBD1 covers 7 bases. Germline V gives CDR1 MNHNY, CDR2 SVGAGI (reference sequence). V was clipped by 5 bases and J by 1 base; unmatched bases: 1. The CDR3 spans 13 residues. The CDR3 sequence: CASSRTGNTEAFF. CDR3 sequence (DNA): TGTGCCAGCAGTCGGACAGGGAACACTGAAGCTTTCTTT.

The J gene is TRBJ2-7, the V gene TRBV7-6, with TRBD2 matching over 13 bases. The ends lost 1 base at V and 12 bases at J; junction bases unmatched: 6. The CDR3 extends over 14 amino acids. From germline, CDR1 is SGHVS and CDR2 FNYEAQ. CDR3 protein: CASSLGTSGSAWYF. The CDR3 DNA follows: TGTGCCAGCAGCTTAGGGACTAGCGGGAGCGCGTGGTACTTC.

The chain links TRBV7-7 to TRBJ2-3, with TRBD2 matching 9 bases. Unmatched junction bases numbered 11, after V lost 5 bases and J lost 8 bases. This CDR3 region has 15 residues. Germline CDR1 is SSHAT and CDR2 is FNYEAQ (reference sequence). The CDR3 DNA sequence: TGTGCCAGCAGCCCATCGACTCAGACTAGCGGTACGCAGTATTTT. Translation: CASSPSTQTSGTQYF.

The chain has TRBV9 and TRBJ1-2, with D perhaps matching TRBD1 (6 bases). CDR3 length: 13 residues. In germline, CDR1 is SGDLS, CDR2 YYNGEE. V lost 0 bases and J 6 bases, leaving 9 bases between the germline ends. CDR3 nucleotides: TGTGCCAGCAGCGTAGGGGGGCGGGATGGCTACACCTTC. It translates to CASSVGGRDGYTF.

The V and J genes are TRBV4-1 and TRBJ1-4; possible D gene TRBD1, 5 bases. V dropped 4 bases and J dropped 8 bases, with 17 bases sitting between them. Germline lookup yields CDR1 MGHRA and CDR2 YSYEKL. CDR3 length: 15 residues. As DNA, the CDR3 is TGCGCCAGCAGCCGGTCGCAGGGTGGCGGAGAAAAACTGTTTTTT. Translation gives CASSRSQGGGEKLFF.

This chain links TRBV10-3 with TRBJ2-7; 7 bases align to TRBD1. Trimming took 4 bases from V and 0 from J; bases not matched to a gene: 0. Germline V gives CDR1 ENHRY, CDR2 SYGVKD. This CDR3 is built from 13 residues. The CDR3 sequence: CAISAGGSYEQYF. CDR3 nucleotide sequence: TGTGCCATCAGTGCAGGGGGCTCCTACGAGCAGTACTTC.

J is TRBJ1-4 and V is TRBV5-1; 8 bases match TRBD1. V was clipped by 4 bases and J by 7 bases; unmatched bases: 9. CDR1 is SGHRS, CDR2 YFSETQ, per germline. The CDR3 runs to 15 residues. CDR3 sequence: CASSPIQGAGEKLFF. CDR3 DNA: TGCGCCAGCAGCCCAATCCAGGGGGCGGGTGAAAAACTGTTTTTT.

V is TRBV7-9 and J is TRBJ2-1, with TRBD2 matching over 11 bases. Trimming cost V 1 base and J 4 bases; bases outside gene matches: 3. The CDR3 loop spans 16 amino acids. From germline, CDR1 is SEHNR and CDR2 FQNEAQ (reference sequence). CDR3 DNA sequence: TGTGCCAGCAGCTTAGTTGGGACTAGCGGATACAATGAGCAGTTCTTC. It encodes CASSLVGTSGYNEQFF.

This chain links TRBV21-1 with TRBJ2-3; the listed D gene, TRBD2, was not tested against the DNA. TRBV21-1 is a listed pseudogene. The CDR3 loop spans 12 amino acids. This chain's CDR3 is CLCGDCTDTQYF. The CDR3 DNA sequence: TGTTTGTGCGGGGATTGCACAGATACGCAGTATTTT.

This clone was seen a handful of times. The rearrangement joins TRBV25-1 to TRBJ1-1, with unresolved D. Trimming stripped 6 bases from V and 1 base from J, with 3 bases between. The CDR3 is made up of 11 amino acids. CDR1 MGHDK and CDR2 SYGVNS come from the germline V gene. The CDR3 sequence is CASRRNTEAFF. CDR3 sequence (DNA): TGTGCCAGCAGGAGGAACACTGAAGCTTTCTTT.

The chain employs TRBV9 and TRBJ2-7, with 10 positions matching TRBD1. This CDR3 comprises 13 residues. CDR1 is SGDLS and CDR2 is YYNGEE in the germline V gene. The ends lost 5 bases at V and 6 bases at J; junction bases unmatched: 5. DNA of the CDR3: TGTGCCAGCAGTGAAGGACAGGGGGGCGAGCAGTACTTC. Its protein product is CASSEGQGGEQYF.